Sequencing of this T cell receptor beta chain was carried out in a study of cytomegalovirus exposure and HLA in healthy donors. Study findings and constraints: For cytomegalovirus status, the classifier reportedly gave diagnoses with high specificity and sensitivity.

PCR employed 60 Vbeta and 13 Jbeta primers. Clones were sequenced by immunoSEQ multiplex PCR, and TCRdb holds only the in-frame ones, with some missing. The data hold some 40,000 clones, with around 69% observed a single time. Points on this clone: Its cognate antigen is unknown.

Sequencing was performed on PBMCs. This TCR was sampled from a man aged 30 to 45 in good health and CMV-seronegative.

CDR3 DNA sequence: TGTGCCAGCAGCAAACAAGTGAACTACGAGCAGTACTTC. Translation: CASSKQVNYEQYF. This rearrangement joins TRBV5-5 to TRBJ2-7, with D unclear. Per germline, CDR1 SGHKS and CDR2 YYEKEE (reference sequence). Deletions cut 4 bases from V and 3 bases from J, with 11 bases between. The CDR3 is made up of 13 amino acids.